This T cell receptor beta chain was found in a study of T cell repertoires in cytomegalovirus infection. TCRdb reprocessed the reads via MiXCR and lists one record per CDR3 protein. The sample holds a few hundred thousand distinct CDR3 sequences, less than 30% seen once. Comments on this clonotype: The antigen is unknown.

Points from the study as a whole: Based on cumulative public TCR beta family frequency, carriers of CMV plus the relevant HLA were identified.

Source material: PBMCs. This receptor was identified in a human donor in good health (CMV status not recorded). Some clones in this sample may be carry-over from other donors' samples.

Written as DNA, the CDR3 is TGTGCCAGCCTGAACGGGGGAGAGTACGAGCAGTACTTC. Protein: CASLNGGEYEQYF. The V gene is TRBV6-2 or TRBV6-3, the J gene TRBJ2-7; a weak D match, TRBD2 (6 bases). Germline V gene lookup returns CDR1 MNHEY and CDR2 SVGEGT. The CDR3 loop spans 13 amino acids. V was cut by 8 bases and J by 4 bases, with 15 bases left in between.